A single TCR beta chain is shown here with its context. Its antigen is currently unknown. The data were taken from a study of OX40 agonist ivuxolimab in advanced cancers. Study-level background: Patients with prior anti-PD-1, anti-PD-L1 or anti-CTLA-4 therapy were eligible; approximately 40% had some. Broader study findings: Certain nonresponders additionally had low normalized T-cell clonal expansion.

Clones were read by immunoSEQ multiplex PCR, and TCRdb kept only the in-frame ones, dropping some. Of over 80,000 clones listed, under 95% are singletons. Germline V lookup: CDR1 SNHLY, CDR2 FYNNEI. CDR3 length: 13 residues. The germline V and J ends were trimmed by 0 bases and 4 bases, with 7 bases remaining between them. The TCR sequence derives from an adult with an advanced solid tumor such as melanoma, head and neck, liver or kidney cancer. This chain connects TRBV2 to TRBJ2-7, with D hard to call. The input for sequencing was CD4+ or CD8+ T cells sorted from blood, taken in a trial of the OX40 agonist ivuxolimab. The CDR3 coding sequence is TGTGCCAGCAGTGAAGCGCGACCTTACGAGCAGTACTTC. Translated: CASSEARPYEQYF.